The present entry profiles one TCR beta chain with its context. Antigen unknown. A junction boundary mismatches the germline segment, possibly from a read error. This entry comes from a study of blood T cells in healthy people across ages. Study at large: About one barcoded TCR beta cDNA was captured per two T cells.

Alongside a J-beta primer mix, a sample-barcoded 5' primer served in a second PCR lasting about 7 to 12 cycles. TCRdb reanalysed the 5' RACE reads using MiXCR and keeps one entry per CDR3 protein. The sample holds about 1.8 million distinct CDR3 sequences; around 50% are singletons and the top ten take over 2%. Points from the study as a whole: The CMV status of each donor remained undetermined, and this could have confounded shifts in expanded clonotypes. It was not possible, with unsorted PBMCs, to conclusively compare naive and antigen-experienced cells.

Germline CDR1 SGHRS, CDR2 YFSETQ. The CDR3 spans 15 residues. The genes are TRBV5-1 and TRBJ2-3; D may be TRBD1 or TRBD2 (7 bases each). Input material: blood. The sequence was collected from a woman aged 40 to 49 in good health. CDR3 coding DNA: TGCGCCAGCGGCTTGCTCCAGGGGGGGACAGATACGCAGTATTTT. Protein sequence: CASGLLQGGTDTQYF.